This T cell receptor (beta chain) was sequenced during a study of regulatory T cells in long-lasting Graves disease (dated by TCRdb to the early 2020s). For context, the study as a whole: Persistent Graves' disease meant more than 5 years of antithyroid drug treatment with TSH receptor autoantibodies that stayed positive. Peripheral blood TCR sequencing and RNA sequencing compared persistent Graves' disease patients with newly diagnosed Graves' disease patients. The study took place in China and was registered as a clinical trial. TCR sequencing covered some 13 persistent and 20 or so newly diagnosed Graves' disease patients, some 33 samples in total. Persistent Graves' disease patients in the clinical cohort had taken antithyroid drugs for approximately 9.5 years on average.

Here is what the overall study found, with its caveats: Only peripheral blood was studied, because thyroid tissue, the primary lesion, was inaccessible. Lower TCR Shannon entropy and fewer highly expanded clones were observed in persistent Graves' disease patients than in newly diagnosed patients, which suggested clonal expansion. Persistent patients shared more public clonotypes among themselves (under 3,000) than newly diagnosed patients did (more than 950). Sequencing and analysis were restricted to the TCR beta chain. TRBV28, TRBJ1-2 and TRBJ2-5 were preferentially used in persistent disease, while TRBV20-1 and TRBJ2-1 were favored in newly diagnosed disease. The authors noted that the small sample size was a limitation that may lower accuracy.

The V and J ends are trimmed by 2 bases and 2 bases, leaving 15 bases between them. The CDR3 measures 16 amino acids from cysteine to phenylalanine. Of the read, only the CDR3 DNA is kept; its 48 bases are in frame from base 1. The germline V gene encodes CDR1 MNHEY and CDR2 SVGAGI. The meaning of the sample's time point label: persistent/refractory GD, antithyroid drugs over 5 years with positive TRAb. RNA was extracted from PBMCs in TRIzol for both TCR sequencing and RNA sequencing. Graves' disease was diagnosed according to American Thyroid Association guidelines. Recruitment of patients was carried out at an endocrinology department in Xi'an, China. Each patient gave about 10 milliliters of peripheral blood, collected in an EDTA anticoagulant tube. Ficoll Paque Plus density gradient separation was used to isolate PBMCs, and no additional T cell sorting was done. An Agilent 2100 Bioanalyzer and agarose gel were used to check RNA quality, and a NanoDrop 2000 was used to measure RNA concentration.

Preparation of the library involved multiplex PCR. TCRdb lists the instrument as Illumina HiSeq 4000. iRepertoire HTBI primers and Arm-PCR amplification of CDR3 regions were used to construct TCR beta libraries. Before sequencing, the PCR products underwent gel purification. Per the source publication's procedure: Gene usage analysis of CDR3 amino acid clonotypes relied on the approximately 62 TRBV and over 13 TRBJ segments identified across samples. COPE and FqMerger were used to merge the filtered high-quality paired reads into contigs. BLAST was used to align contigs to the IMGT TRBV, TRBD and TRBJ reference genes, and CDR3 was defined following IMGT. Clonotypes above 0.1% frequency were classified as highly expanded clones. Repertoire diversity was measured by Shannon entropy, and V-J evenness by the Gini coefficient. A clonotype found in more than one individual was treated as public. TCRdb trimmed public reads at Q25 via fastp, called clones via MiXCR and kept in-frame beta chains. Rows are combined by CDR3 protein, so each entry shows the most common genes and DNA. These V and J calls rely on TCRdb rather than the paper's analysis. The sample table contains over 650,000 distinct CDR3 sequences; only one count was recorded for roughly 30% of them. The ten top clones hold under 50% of the sample.

In this sample, this clonotype turned up many times. It lacks a known antigen. Per-base qualities were not stored, and no clone one base away is much larger. The sequence was collected from a female donor with Graves disease. The V and J genes are TRBV6-5 and TRBJ2-5; TRBD1 is perhaps the D gene, given 6 matching bases. This sample comprised peripheral blood mononuclear cells (PBMCs), obtained when the disease was refractory, from a patient treated with antithyroid drugs. The nucleotide sequence is given as TGTGCCAGCAGTTACGCAGGGGTGGACCCACAAGAGACCCAGTACTTC. Translation gives CASSYAGVDPQETQYF.